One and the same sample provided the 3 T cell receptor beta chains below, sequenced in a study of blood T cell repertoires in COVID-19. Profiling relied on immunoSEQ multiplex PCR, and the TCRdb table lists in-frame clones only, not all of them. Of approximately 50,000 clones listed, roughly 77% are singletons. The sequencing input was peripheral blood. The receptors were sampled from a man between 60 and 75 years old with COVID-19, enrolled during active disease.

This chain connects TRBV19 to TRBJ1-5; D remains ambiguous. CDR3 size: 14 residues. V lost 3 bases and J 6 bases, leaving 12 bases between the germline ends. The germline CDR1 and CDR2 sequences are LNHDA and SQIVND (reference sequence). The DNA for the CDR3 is TGTGCCAGTAGTATCATGCTGGGCCCTCAGCCCCAGCATTTT. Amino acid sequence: CASSIMLGPQPQHF.

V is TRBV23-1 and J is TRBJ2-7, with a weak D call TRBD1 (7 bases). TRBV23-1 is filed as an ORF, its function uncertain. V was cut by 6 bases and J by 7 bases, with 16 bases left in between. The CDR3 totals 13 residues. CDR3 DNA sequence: TGCGCCAGCAGAGCAGGGGGGAGCGAGGAGCAGTACTTC. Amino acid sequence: CASRAGGSEEQYF.

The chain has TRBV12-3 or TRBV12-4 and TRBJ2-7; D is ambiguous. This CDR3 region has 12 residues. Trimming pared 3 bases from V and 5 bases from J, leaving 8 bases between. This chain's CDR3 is CASSFRRNEQYF. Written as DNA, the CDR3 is TGTGCCAGCAGTTTCCGGCGGAACGAGCAGTACTTC.